This entry is about one TCR beta chain. The antigen is unknown. The data originate from a study of T cell responses to AZD1222 COVID-19 vaccine. General study results and limits: Elevations in Spike-specific TCR breadth and depth followed administration of two AZD1222 doses. Baseline antibody screening turned up just six seropositive AZD1222 recipients. Donors, mostly white British, included more females; clonal diversity was possibly underestimated.

Germline V gives CDR1 SNHLY, CDR2 FYNNEI. The CDR3 totals 16 residues. Trimming left V 2 bases short and J 4 bases short, with 12 bases between. Measured with immunoSEQ multiplex PCR; TCRdb has only the in-frame clones, and not every one. The sample consists of 140,000 to 150,000 clones, approximately 91% of them appearing once. Whether given at about 4 or about 12 weeks, second doses were pooled. This clonotype was sampled from an adult who received the AZD1222 COVID-19 vaccine. The specimen was peripheral blood, collected 28 days after the second AZD1222 dose. This rearrangement joins TRBV2 to TRBJ1-6; TRBD1 is a possible D gene (6 bases). The CDR3 nucleotides are TGTGCCAGCAGTGAAAGGGGGGGGACGTATAATTCACCCCTCCACTTT. This translates into CASSERGGTYNSPLHF.